These 10 T cell receptor beta chains originate from one sample sequenced in a study of OX40 agonist ivuxolimab in advanced cancers. Profiled with immunoSEQ multiplex PCR; TCRdb holds only in-frame clones, not every one. The repertoire holds about 95,000 clones, with over 75% as singletons. The sequencing used CD4+ or CD8+ T cells sorted from blood, collected in a trial of the OX40 agonist ivuxolimab. Receptors were obtained from an adult with an advanced solid tumor such as melanoma, head and neck, liver or kidney cancer.

The V call is TRBV5-8, the J call TRBJ2-1; D may be TRBD1 (6 bases). The CDR3 extends over 16 amino acids. Germline CDR1 SGHTS, CDR2 YDEGEE. Trimming cost V 5 bases and J 9 bases, with 24 bases left between them. For the CDR3, the DNA is TGTGCCAGCAGGCCAGCCGGACAGACCATACACGGTGAGCAGTTCTTC. Translation: CASRPAGQTIHGEQFF.

The CDR3 reads CASSLAASYYNEQFF. The CDR3 DNA sequence: TGTGCCAGCAGCTTAGCGGCTAGCTACTACAATGAGCAGTTCTTC. The chain carries TRBV7-6 and TRBJ2-1; a weak D match, TRBD2 (5 bases). The germline V and J ends were trimmed by 0 bases and 3 bases, with 9 bases remaining between them. The CDR3 is 15 residues long. Germline V gives CDR1 SGHVS, CDR2 FNYEAQ.

This clone has only a few counts. The rearrangement uses TRBV25-1 and TRBJ1-5; D not resolved. The CDR3 totals 12 residues. Trimming shortened V by 3 bases and J by 5 bases, and 5 bases separated the two germline ends. The V gene's germline CDR1 is MGHDK and CDR2 SYGVNS. The CDR3 loop is CASSEWDQPQHF. In DNA form, the CDR3 reads TGTGCCAGCAGTGAGTGGGATCAGCCCCAGCATTTT.

The chain recombines TRBV6-5 with TRBJ1-5, with 8 nucleotides matching TRBD1. CDR1 and CDR2 (germline): MNHEY, SVGAGI. The CDR3 contains 15 residues. J was trimmed by 7 bases and V by 6 bases; bases with no gene match: 11. The CDR3 sequence is CASSQRQGRDQPQHF. In nucleotides, the CDR3 is TGTGCCAGCAGCCAAAGACAGGGGAGGGACCAGCCCCAGCATTTT.

The chain carries TRBV2 and TRBJ2-5; D uncertain. The DNA end favors TRBJ2-7, so the J call may be wrong. Germline-derived CDR1 and CDR2 are SNHLY and FYNNEI. The CDR3 totals 11 residues. The CDR3 is CASSDSYEQYF. The CDR3 nucleotides are TGTGCCAGCAGTGATTCCTACGAGCAGTACTTC.

The J gene is TRBJ2-7, the V gene TRBV19, with 12 nucleotides matching TRBD2. This CDR3 comprises 20 residues. Germline assignment: CDR1 LNHDA and CDR2 SQIVND (reference sequence). J lost 1 base, V lost 4 bases, and 17 bases had no gene match. The CDR3 nucleotides are TGTGCCAGTAGTAGACGATCGGGACTAGCGGGCAAACTGGTTTCCTACGAGCAGTACTTC. Its protein is CASSRRSGLAGKLVSYEQYF.

The rearrangement uses TRBV6-5 and TRBJ1-5; D is perhaps TRBD1 (6 bases). This CDR3 spans 15 amino acids. Germline loops: CDR1 MNHEY, CDR2 SVGAGI. V was cut by 7 bases and J by 2 bases, with 15 bases left in between. This CDR3 reads CASTPGGEGNQPQHF. The CDR3, as DNA: TGTGCCAGCACCCCGGGGGGCGAAGGCAATCAGCCCCAGCATTTT.

V and J are TRBV7-3 and TRBJ2-1, with TRBD2 matching 9 bases. CDR1 and CDR2 (germline): SGHTA, FQGTGA. J lost 4 bases, V lost 2 bases, and 0 bases had no gene match. The CDR3 covers 14 residues. The CDR3 DNA follows: TGTGCCAGCAGCTTAGCGGGAGGGTACAATGAGCAGTTCTTC. Translation gives CASSLAGGYNEQFF.

V usage is TRBV6-1 and J usage is TRBJ1-1; D is unresolved. V was pared by 1 base and J by 2 bases, with 11 bases between. Germline CDR1 and CDR2: MNHNS and SASEGT. The CDR3 covers 15 residues. CDR3 nucleotides: TGTGCCAGCAGTGAAGGCCAGTGGGCTAACACTGAAGCTTTCTTT. It translates to CASSEGQWANTEAFF.

There are a few counts of this clone. The rearrangement uses TRBV4-1 and TRBJ2-3; D is uncertain. Germline V gives CDR1 MGHRA, CDR2 YSYEKL. V was trimmed by 4 bases and J by 0 bases, leaving 2 bases between them. This CDR3 is 12 amino acids long. CDR3 coding DNA: TGCGCCAGCAGCCTAAGCACAGATACGCAGTATTTT. Its translation: CASSLSTDTQYF.